This paragraph covers one T cell receptor beta chain sequence. No antigen is known for it. This entry comes from a study of response to subunit inactivated influenza vaccine. In TCRdb, the RT-PCR reads were re-called with MiXCR into one record per CDR3 protein. The data show roughly 760,000 distinct CDR3 sequences, 21% seen once. CDR3 length: 14 amino acids. The ends were cut back, 4 bases at V and 0 bases at J, with 9 bases in the middle. Per the germline V gene, CDR1 is SGHRS and CDR2 is YFSETQ. Notes on the study in general: After each seasonal influenza vaccination, few new T cells are recruited, the authors suggested.

This TCR was sampled from a man in his forties or fifties who received an inactivated influenza vaccine. The source material was PBMCs from blood, sampled 5 days after vaccination. The V gene is TRBV5-1, the J gene TRBJ2-3; D is uncertain. DNA for the CDR3: TGCGCCAGCAGCGGCACAGTTAGCACAGATACGCAGTATTTT. The encoded protein is CASSGTVSTDTQYF.